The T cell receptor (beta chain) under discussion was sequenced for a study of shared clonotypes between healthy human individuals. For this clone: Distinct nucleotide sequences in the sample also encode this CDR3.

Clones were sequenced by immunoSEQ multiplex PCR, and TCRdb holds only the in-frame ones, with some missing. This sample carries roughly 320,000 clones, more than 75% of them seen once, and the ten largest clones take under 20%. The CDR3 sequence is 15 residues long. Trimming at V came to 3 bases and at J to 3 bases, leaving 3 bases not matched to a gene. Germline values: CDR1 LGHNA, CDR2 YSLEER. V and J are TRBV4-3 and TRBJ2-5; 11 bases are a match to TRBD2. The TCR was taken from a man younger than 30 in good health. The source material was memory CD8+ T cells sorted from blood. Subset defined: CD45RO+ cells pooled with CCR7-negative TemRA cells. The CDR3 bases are TGCGCCAGCAGCCAGCTACTAGCGGGAGAAGAGACCCAGTACTTC. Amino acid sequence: CASSQLLAGEETQYF.